These T cell receptor beta chains were read from a single sample in a study of T cell changes during pregnancy in multiple sclerosis. Libraries were prepared by immunoSEQ multiplex PCR; TCRdb keeps only in-frame clonotypes and omits some of them. This table holds 45,000 or so clones, roughly 90% found once. The specimen was peripheral blood, collected in the first trimester of pregnancy. Every receptor here comes from a female donor with multiple sclerosis, enrolled in a pregnancy study. The CDR3 runs from the conserved cysteine through the conserved F or W. A D gene is named only where the DNA matches it firmly. Clone size is not always given. Where it is, it says once, few, many or a class for expanded clones.

.	TRBV6-5	TRBJ1-2	TRBD1	CASYDRDRPQGYTF	TGTGCCAGCTATGACAGGGACAGGCCCCAGGGCTACACCTTC
once	TRBV5-1	TRBJ2-7	.	CASCRDGGTYEQYF	TGCGCCAGCTGCCGGGACGGGGGAACCTACGAGCAGTACTTC
.	TRBV28	TRBJ1-2	.	CASSFRGLNYGYTF	TGTGCCAGCAGTTTCCGGGGTTTAAACTATGGCTACACCTTC
.	TRBV5-1	TRBJ1-1	.	CASTLQGNTEAFF	TGCGCCAGCACTTTACAGGGGAACACTGAAGCTTTCTTT
.	TRBV7-9	TRBJ1-5	.	CASSFRGNQPQHF	TGTGCCAGCAGCTTCCGGGGGAATCAGCCCCAGCATTTT
.	TRBV19	TRBJ1-5	.	CASKTGQWGNQPQHF	TGTGCCAGTAAGACCGGACAGTGGGGCAATCAGCCCCAGCATTTT
.	TRBV6-5	TRBJ2-2	.	CASTRDLLTGELFF	TGTGCCAGCACTCGGGACTTACTCACCGGGGAGCTGTTTTTT
.	TRBV5-1	TRBJ1-2	.	CASSLGQVGGYGYTF	TGCGCCAGCAGCTTGGGACAGGTCGGAGGCTATGGCTACACCTTC
.	TRBV2	TRBJ2-2	.	CASGDFTNTGELFF	TGTGCCAGCGGGGACTTTACGAACACCGGGGAGCTGTTTTTT
.	TRBV28	TRBJ1-2	.	CASRPGGYGYTF	TGTGCCAGCCGACCGGGGGGCTATGGCTACACCTTC
.	TRBV7-9	TRBJ1-4	.	CASSPDPGANEKLFF	TGTGCCAGCAGCCCTGACCCCGGGGCTAATGAAAAACTGTTTTTT
once	TRBV7-8	TRBJ1-1	.	CASSFRPASAEAFF	TGTGCCAGCAGCTTCCGCCCCGCGAGCGCTGAAGCTTTCTTT
.	TRBV28	TRBJ2-7	.	CASSPGTPFYEQYF	TGTGCCAGCAGTCCCGGGACACCGTTCTACGAGCAGTACTTC
.	TRBV5-6	TRBJ1-1	.	CASSFRRNTEAFF	TGTGCCAGCAGCTTTCGGAGAAACACTGAAGCTTTCTTT
.	TRBV7-2	TRBJ2-7	TRBD2	CASSRAYSGSTYEQYF	TGTGCCAGCAGCAGGGCGTATAGCGGGTCCACCTACGAGCAGTACTTC
.	TRBV7-6	TRBJ1-2	.	CASSSYRAPLYGYTF	TGTGCCAGCAGCTCATATCGAGCCCCTCTTTATGGCTACACCTTC
.	TRBV18	TRBJ1-2	.	CASSTRQTLDYGYTF	TGTGCCAGCTCAACTCGACAGACCCTAGACTATGGCTACACCTTC
.	TRBV7-8	TRBJ1-3	TRBD1	CASSLVLGGQDLSGNTIYF	TGTGCCAGCAGCTTAGTTTTGGGAGGACAGGACCTCTCTGGAAACACCATATATTTT
.	TRBV10-3	TRBJ2-3	TRBD2	CASRTSGTFTDTQYF	TGTGCCTCTCGGACTAGCGGGACATTCACAGATACGCAGTATTTT
.	TRBV28	TRBJ1-1	TRBD1	CASSYRGWGTEAFF	TGTGCCAGCAGTTACAGGGGATGGGGCACTGAAGCTTTCTTT
once	TRBV27	TRBJ1-6	.	CASSLLSGSPLHF	TGTGCCAGCAGTTTATTGAGCGGTTCACCCCTCCACTTT
.	TRBV5-1	TRBJ2-7	.	CASSLARGDEQYF	TGCGCCAGCAGCTTGGCCAGGGGAGACGAGCAGTACTTC
.	TRBV4-3	TRBJ1-5	.	CASSHQGNQPQHF	TGCGCCAGCAGCCACCAGGGAAATCAGCCCCAGCATTTT
.	TRBV2	TRBJ1-2	.	CASSEGLPIF	TGTGCCAGCAGTGAAGGACTTCCTATCTTC
.	TRBV7-9	TRBJ2-7	.	CASSLGGLYEQYF	TGTGCCAGCAGCTTAGGAGGGCTGTACGAGCAGTACTTC
.	TRBV2	TRBJ1-1	.	CASSEEGTRNTEAFF	TGTGCCAGCAGTGAAGAGGGGACAAGGAACACTGAAGCTTTCTTT
.	TRBV2	TRBJ1-2	TRBD1	CASSERGPQTYGYTF	TGTGCCAGCAGTGAGAGGGGGCCCCAGACCTATGGCTACACCTTC
.	TRBV25-1	TRBJ1-2	TRBD1	CASTRTGGYGYTF	TGTGCCAGCACTAGGACAGGGGGGTATGGCTACACCTTC
.	TRBV5-1	TRBJ2-5	.	CASSYEDSRWETQYF	TGCGCCAGCAGCTACGAGGACAGCCGGTGGGAGACCCAGTACTTC
.	TRBV18	TRBJ1-2	TRBD1	CASSLDRGELDGYTF	TGTGCCAGCTCCCTCGACAGGGGGGAACTAGATGGCTACACCTTC
.	TRBV30	TRBJ1-1	.	CAWTPSIGLSTEAFF	TGTGCCTGGACTCCAAGCATCGGGTTGAGCACTGAAGCTTTCTTT
once	TRBV6-5	TRBJ2-5	.	CASATTLAQQETQYF	TGTGCCAGCGCAACGACCCTAGCTCAACAAGAGACCCAGTACTTC
.	TRBV4-3	TRBJ2-4	.	CASSLGHEPNIQYF	TGCGCCAGCAGCCTGGGACATGAGCCAAACATTCAGTACTTC
.	TRBV5-1	TRBJ1-4	TRBD1	CASSLAQGGANEKLFF	TGCGCCAGCAGCTTGGCACAGGGGGGAGCTAATGAAAAACTGTTTTTT
once	TRBV6-1	TRBJ1-4	.	CASHTGSTNEKLFF	TGTGCCAGCCACACAGGGTCAACTAATGAAAAACTGTTTTTT
.	TRBV29-1	TRBJ1-2	TRBD1	CSAKMTGTDTF	TGCAGCGCAAAGATGACAGGGACGGACACCTTC
.	TRBV7-6	TRBJ2-7	.	CASGNYEQYF	TGTGCCAGCGGCAACTACGAGCAGTACTTC
.	TRBV28	TRBJ1-2	.	CAIGEGSYGYTF	TGTGCCATTGGGGAGGGAAGCTATGGCTACACCTTC
.	TRBV2	TRBJ2-3	.	CASSGGGTDTQYF	TGTGCCAGCAGTGGGGGGGGCACAGATACGCAGTATTTT
.	TRBV28	TRBJ2-5	.	CASTDLRTEETQYF	TGTGCCAGCACCGACCTGAGGACAGAAGAGACCCAGTACTTC
once	TRBV5-4	TRBJ2-5	.	CASSSITGYQETQYF	TGTGCCAGCAGCTCCATCACCGGGTACCAAGAGACCCAGTACTTC
.	TRBV7-9	TRBJ2-3	TRBD1	CASSPDRGLTDTQYF	TGTGCCAGCAGCCCGGACAGGGGGCTGACAGATACGCAGTATTTT
once	TRBV6-5	TRBJ1-2	TRBD1	CASSHRDSTPHGYTF	TGTGCCAGCAGTCACCGGGACAGTACCCCCCATGGCTACACCTTC
.	TRBV5-8	TRBJ2-7	TRBD1	CASSLATTGGSTLYF	TGTGCCAGCAGCTTGGCAACCACAGGGGGCTCTACCCTGTACTTC
.	TRBV7-2	TRBJ2-5	TRBD1	CASTWGGRDRGSETQYF	TGTGCCAGTACCTGGGGGGGCAGGGACAGGGGGTCCGAGACCCAGTACTTC
few	TRBV10-3	TRBJ1-5	.	CATGFPDSYSNQPQHF	TGTGCCACAGGATTCCCGGACAGTTATAGCAATCAGCCCCAGCATTTT
.	TRBV7-6	TRBJ2-7	.	CASSLFKSNYEQYF	TGTGCCAGCAGCCTATTCAAAAGTAACTACGAGCAGTACTTC
.	TRBV20-1	TRBJ1-1	TRBD1	CSAPRGAEAFF	TGCAGTGCTCCCAGGGGGGCTGAAGCTTTCTTT
.	TRBV2	TRBJ2-1	.	CASRWGGGYNEQFF	TGTGCCAGCAGATGGGGAGGGGGTTACAATGAGCAGTTCTTC
.	TRBV7-9	TRBJ1-5	.	CASSLEGEGQPQHF	TGTGCCAGCAGCTTAGAAGGGGAGGGCCAGCCCCAGCATTTT
.	TRBV6-4	TRBJ1-4	.	CARLHGEKLFF	TGTGCCAGACTTCATGGTGAAAAACTGTTTTTT
.	TRBV6-6	TRBJ1-6	TRBD1	CASSPYTGDNSPLHF	TGTGCCAGCAGTCCCTACACAGGGGATAATTCACCCCTCCACTTT
.	TRBV7-4	TRBJ2-3	TRBD2	CASSLVTSGGAPPDTQYF	TGTGCCAGCAGCTTAGTGACTAGCGGGGGGGCCCCCCCAGATACGCAGTATTTT
.	TRBV6-5	TRBJ2-7	.	CASARRVFYEQYF	TGTGCCAGTGCCCGCAGGGTATTCTACGAGCAGTACTTC
.	TRBV18	TRBJ1-1	TRBD1	CASSSRQGGNTEAFF	TGTGCCAGCTCATCCAGACAGGGGGGGAACACTGAAGCTTTCTTT